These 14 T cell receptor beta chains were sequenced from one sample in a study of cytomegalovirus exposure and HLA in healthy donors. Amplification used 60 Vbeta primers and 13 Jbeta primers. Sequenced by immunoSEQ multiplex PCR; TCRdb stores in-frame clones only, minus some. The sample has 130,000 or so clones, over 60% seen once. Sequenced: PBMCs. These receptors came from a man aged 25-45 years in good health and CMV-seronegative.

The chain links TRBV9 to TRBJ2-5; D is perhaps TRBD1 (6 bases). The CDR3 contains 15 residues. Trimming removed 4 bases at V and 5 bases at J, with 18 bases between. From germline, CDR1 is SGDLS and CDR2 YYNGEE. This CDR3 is CASSPSTGFGETQYF. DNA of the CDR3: TGTGCCAGCAGCCCCTCGACAGGCTTTGGGGAGACCCAGTACTTC.

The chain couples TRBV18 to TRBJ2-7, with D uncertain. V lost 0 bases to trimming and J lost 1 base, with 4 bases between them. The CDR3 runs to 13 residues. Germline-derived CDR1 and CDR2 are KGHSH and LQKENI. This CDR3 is CASSPPLSYEQYF. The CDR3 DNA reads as TGTGCCAGCTCACCACCCTTATCCTACGAGCAGTACTTC.

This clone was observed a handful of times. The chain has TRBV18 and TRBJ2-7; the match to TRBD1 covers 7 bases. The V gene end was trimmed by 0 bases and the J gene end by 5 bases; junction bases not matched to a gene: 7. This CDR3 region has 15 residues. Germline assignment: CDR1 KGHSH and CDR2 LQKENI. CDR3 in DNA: TGTGCCAGCTCACCACCGACAGGGAGCCATAACGAGCAGTACTTC. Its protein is CASSPPTGSHNEQYF.

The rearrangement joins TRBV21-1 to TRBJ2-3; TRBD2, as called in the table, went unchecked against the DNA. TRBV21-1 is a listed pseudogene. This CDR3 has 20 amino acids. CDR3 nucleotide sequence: TGTGCCAGCAGCAAAGTGTCTAGCGGGGGGCACGAGGTTAGCACAGATACGCAGTATTTT. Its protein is CASSKVSSGGHEVSTDTQYF.

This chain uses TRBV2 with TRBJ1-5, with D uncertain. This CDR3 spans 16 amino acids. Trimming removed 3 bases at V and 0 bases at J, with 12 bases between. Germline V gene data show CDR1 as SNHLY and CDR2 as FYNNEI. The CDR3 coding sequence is TGTGCCAGCAGTGATACTACGGAATATAGCAATCAGCCCCAGCATTTT. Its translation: CASSDTTEYSNQPQHF.

The CDR3 reads CASSLDFAGAGETQYF. DNA of the CDR3: TGTGCCAGCAGCTTAGACTTTGCGGGGGCGGGAGAGACCCAGTACTTC. This chain uses TRBV13 with TRBJ2-5; D possibly corresponds to TRBD2 (7 bases). Germline lookup yields CDR1 PRHDT and CDR2 FYEKMQ (reference sequence). V shed 1 base and J shed 4 bases, with 16 bases lying between them. This CDR3 has 16 residues.

The CDR3 DNA is TGTGCCAGCAGTTCTAGGGGTTTTGGTCATGTTGCGCGTCAGCCCCAGCATTTT. Translated, it gives CASSSRGFGHVARQPQHF. The chain carries TRBV28 and TRBJ1-5, with TRBD1 as a possible D gene (5 bases). The CDR3 extends over 18 amino acids. V was trimmed by 4 bases and J by 6 bases, leaving 25 bases between them. Germline V gene data show CDR1 as MDHEN and CDR2 as SYDVKM.

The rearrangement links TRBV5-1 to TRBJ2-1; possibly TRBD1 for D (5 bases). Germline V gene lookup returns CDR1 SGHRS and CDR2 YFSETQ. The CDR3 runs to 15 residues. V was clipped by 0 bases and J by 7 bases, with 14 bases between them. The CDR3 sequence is CASSLVRVNLNEQFF. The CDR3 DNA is TGCGCCAGCAGCTTGGTCAGGGTTAACTTGAATGAGCAGTTCTTC.

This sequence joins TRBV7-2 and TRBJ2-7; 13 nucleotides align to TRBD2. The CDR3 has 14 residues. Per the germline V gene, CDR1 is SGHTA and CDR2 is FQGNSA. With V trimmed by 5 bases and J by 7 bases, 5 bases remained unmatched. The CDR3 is CASSRTSGGEEQYF. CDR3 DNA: TGTGCCAGCAGCCGGACTAGCGGGGGAGAGGAGCAGTACTTC.

CDR3 sequence (DNA): TGTGCCAGCAGTCCTCTAGCGGGAGGGCCTGGCGAGCAGTACTTC. It codes for CASSPLAGGPGEQYF. V gene TRBV6-4 combines with J gene TRBJ2-7, with 12 positions matching TRBD2. CDR1 and CDR2 (germline): MRHNA, SNTAGT. The CDR3 contains 15 residues. The V gene end was trimmed by 5 bases and the J gene end by 6 bases; junction bases not matched to a gene: 8.

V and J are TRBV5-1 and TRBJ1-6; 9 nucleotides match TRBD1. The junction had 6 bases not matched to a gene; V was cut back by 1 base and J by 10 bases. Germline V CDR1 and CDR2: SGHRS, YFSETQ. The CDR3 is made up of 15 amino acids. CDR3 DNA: TGCGCCAGCAGCTTGTGGGACAGGGTAGGATCACCCCTCCACTTT. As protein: CASSLWDRVGSPLHF.

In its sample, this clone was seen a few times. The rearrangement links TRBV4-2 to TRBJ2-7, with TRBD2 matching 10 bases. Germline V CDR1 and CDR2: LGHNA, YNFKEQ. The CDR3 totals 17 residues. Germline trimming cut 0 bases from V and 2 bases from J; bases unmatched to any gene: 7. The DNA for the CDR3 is TGTGCCAGCAGCCAAGAGAGGGGTCTAGCGGGGGCCTACGAGCAGTACTTC. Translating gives CASSQERGLAGAYEQYF.

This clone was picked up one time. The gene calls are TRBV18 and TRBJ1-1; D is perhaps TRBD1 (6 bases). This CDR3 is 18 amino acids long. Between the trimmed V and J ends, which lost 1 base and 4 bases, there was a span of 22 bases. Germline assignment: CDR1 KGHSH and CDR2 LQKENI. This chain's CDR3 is CASSPRLGQQPEGTEAFF. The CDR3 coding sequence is TGTGCCAGCTCACCACGTCTCGGACAGCAACCCGAGGGCACTGAAGCTTTCTTT.

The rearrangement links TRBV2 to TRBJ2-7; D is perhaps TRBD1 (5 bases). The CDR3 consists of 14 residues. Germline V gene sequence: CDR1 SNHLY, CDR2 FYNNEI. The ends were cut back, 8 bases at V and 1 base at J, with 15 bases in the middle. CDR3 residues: CASVSTEVSYEQYF. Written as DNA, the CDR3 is TGTGCCAGCGTTTCGACAGAGGTATCCTACGAGCAGTACTTC.